A single sample gave rise to the 25 T cell receptor beta chains below, sequenced in a study of beta chain features in type 1 diabetes. Whole-study results and caveats: Shortening of TCRB CDR3s, moderate but significant, appeared in all four CD4+ subsets of Type 1 diabetes patients.

Reverse transcription of all isolated RNA meant that expressed TCRB transcripts were sequenced. The data were produced by immunoSEQ multiplex PCR, yet TCRdb's version contains in-frame clones alone and is incomplete. Counted here are 160,000 or so clones, roughly 59% occurring once; the ten biggest clones make up 0.08% to 0.095%. Which antigens these TCRs recognize remains unknown. The sequenced sample was naive CD4+ T cells from blood. The receptors were sampled from a man aged 25-45 years with type 1 diabetes.

This clone was detected only a few times. The identical CDR3 is also encoded by other nucleotide sequences in the sample. This sequence joins TRBV7-2 and TRBJ2-3; 9 nucleotides match TRBD1. With V trimmed by 5 bases and J by 6 bases, 6 bases remained unmatched. Germline V CDR1 and CDR2: SGHTA, FQGNSA. This CDR3 comprises 14 residues. DNA of the CDR3: TGTGCCAGCAGCCCGGGACAGGGTACGGATACGCAGTATTTT. The encoded protein is CASSPGQGTDTQYF.

The chain uses TRBV11-2 and TRBJ2-5; 11 nucleotides line up with TRBD1. Trimming at V came to 3 bases and at J to 7 bases, leaving 10 bases not matched to a gene. The CDR3 has 16 residues. CDR1 and CDR2 (germline): SGHAT, FQNNGV. Here the CDR3 reads CASSLSQGQGAATQYF. CDR3 DNA: TGTGCCAGCAGCTTGTCCCAAGGACAGGGGGCTGCGACCCAGTACTTC.

The sample holds a few counts of this clone. The CDR3 DNA sequence: TGTGCCAGCAGCTCGGGACAGGGGCACACCGGGGAGCTGTTTTTT. This translates into CASSSGQGHTGELFF. The chain uses TRBV28 and TRBJ2-2; 10 positions match TRBD1. The CDR3 runs to 15 residues. The junction had 4 bases not matched to a gene; V was cut back by 6 bases and J by 3 bases. From germline, CDR1 is MDHEN and CDR2 SYDVKM.

This clone was detected only a few times. The V and J genes are TRBV28 and TRBJ1-2; possible D gene TRBD1, 6 bases. This CDR3 contains 13 residues. V dropped 6 bases and J dropped 5 bases, with 13 bases sitting between them. The germline V gene encodes CDR1 MDHEN and CDR2 SYDVKM. The CDR3 DNA is TGTGCCAGCAGAGAAACAGGGTTTTATGGCTACACCTTC. It is translated as CASRETGFYGYTF.

V and J are TRBV16 and TRBJ1-1; 7 bases line up with TRBD1. The CDR3 sequence is 17 residues long. Unmatched junction bases numbered 19, after V lost 5 bases and J lost 7 bases. Per the germline V gene, CDR1 is KGHSY and CDR2 is FQNENV. The CDR3 nucleotides read TGTGCCAGCAGCTCCCTTGGGGCAGGGGGTCCGGTAGGTGAAGCTTTCTTT. Translating gives CASSSLGAGGPVGEAFF. Filled out from reference TRBV16 and TRBJ1-1, the complete variable domain reads GEEVAQTPKHLVRGEGQKAKLYCAPIKGHSYVFWYQQVLKNEFKFLISFQNENVFDETGMPKERFSAKCLPNSPCSLEIQATKLEDSAVYFCASSSLGAGGPVGEAFFGQGTRLTVV.

The V and J genes are TRBV9 and TRBJ2-1; D gene unclear. The CDR3 consists of 15 residues. The V and J ends lost 4 bases and 7 bases respectively, with 18 bases between them. Germline assignment: CDR1 SGDLS and CDR2 YYNGEE. The CDR3 DNA reads as TGTGCCAGCAGCATCAACCCCGACCCCAGGAATGAGCAGTTCTTC. It translates to CASSINPDPRNEQFF.

This clone has more than one count but fewer than ten. The chain carries TRBV11-2 and TRBJ2-5; no reliable D call. The CDR3 contains 15 residues. Trimming stripped 0 bases from V and 1 base from J, with 9 bases between. The germline CDR1 and CDR2 sequences are SGHAT and FQNNGV. The CDR3 here is CASSLDFTLQETQYF. Written as DNA, the CDR3 is TGTGCCAGCAGCTTAGATTTCACCCTCCAAGAGACCCAGTACTTC.

This clone turned up a few times. This chain connects TRBV25-1 to TRBJ1-4; D not resolved. Trimming stripped 3 bases from V and 7 bases from J, with 9 bases between. The germline V gene encodes CDR1 MGHDK and CDR2 SYGVNS. This CDR3 spans 13 amino acids. This CDR3 reads CASSDAQIEKLFF. CDR3 nucleotides: TGTGCCAGCAGTGACGCACAGATTGAAAAACTGTTTTTT.

In regard to this clone: Germline is not matched at one junction end, which may reflect a read error. The chain links TRBV29-1 to TRBJ1-1, with D unresolved. The CDR3 covers 8 residues. Germline lookup yields CDR1 SQVTM and CDR2 ANQGSEA. The CDR3 spells CSVDFAAF. CDR3 bases: TGCAGCGTTGATTTTGCAGCATTT.

As regards this clone: Other DNA sequences in this specimen translate into the identical CDR3. The chain recombines TRBV7-9 with TRBJ1-6; D remains unclear. The CDR3 is made up of 12 amino acids. V lost 1 base and J lost 7, with 2 bases in between. Germline CDR1 SEHNR, CDR2 FQNEAQ (reference sequence). The CDR3 DNA reads TGTGCCAGCAGCTTAGGCAATTCACCCCTCCACTTT. This codes for CASSLGNSPLHF.

J is TRBJ2-5 and V is TRBV6-5; a weak D match, TRBD2 (5 bases). The CDR3 is made up of 12 amino acids. Germline CDR1 is MNHEY and CDR2 is SVGAGI. The ends were cut back, 6 bases at V and 5 bases at J, with 10 bases in the middle. CDR3 sequence reads: CASSDRRETQYF. CDR3 in DNA: TGTGCCAGCAGCGACCGGAGGGAGACCCAGTACTTC.

This clone turned up a few times. This chain connects TRBV4-3 to TRBJ2-3, with D tentatively TRBD1 (6 bases). Germline lookup yields CDR1 LGHNA and CDR2 YSLEER. The CDR3 covers 17 residues. Trimming removed 1 base from V and 2 bases from J, with 16 bases in between. The CDR3 coding sequence is TGCGCCAGCAGCCAAGGGACGGTCAGGGGCTTCACAGATACGCAGTATTTT. This gives the protein CASSQGTVRGFTDTQYF.

The chain recombines TRBV29-1 with TRBJ2-5; 8 bases match TRBD2. This CDR3 contains 13 residues. V shed 7 bases, J shed 5 bases, and the junction held 9 bases outside the gene matches. Germline V CDR1 and CDR2: SQVTM, ANQGSEA. The CDR3 region has the DNA TGCAGCGCCGATGGGACGGGAGGGGAGACCCAGTACTTC. This gives the protein CSADGTGGETQYF.

The chain couples TRBV5-1 to TRBJ2-3, with 8 nucleotides matching TRBD1. CDR3 length equals 14 residues. Per the germline V gene, CDR1 is SGHRS and CDR2 is YFSETQ. V lost 4 bases to trimming and J lost 1 base; unmatched junction nucleotides: 2. In DNA, the CDR3 is TGCGCCAGCAGCAAGGGACAGGGCACAGATACGCAGTATTTT. Encoded protein: CASSKGQGTDTQYF.

V is TRBV30 and J is TRBJ1-5; the D is unclear. Germline CDR1 reads GTSNPN; CDR2 reads SVGIG (reference sequence). The CDR3 contains 11 residues. V was shortened by 0 bases and J by 7 bases, with 4 bases between the two germline ends. The CDR3 DNA reads TGTGCCTGGAGTGTACGGCAGCCCCAGCATTTT. Translating gives CAWSVRQPQHF.

CDR3 region: CASRQTVGTEAFF. The CDR3 DNA sequence: TGTGCCAGCAGACAAACCGTGGGCACTGAAGCTTTCTTT. The gene calls are TRBV7-2 and TRBJ1-1; the D is unclear. Germline CDR1 is SGHTA and CDR2 is FQGNSA. V lost 6 bases and J 4 bases, leaving 12 bases between the germline ends. This CDR3 contains 13 residues.

V gene TRBV6-6 combines with J gene TRBJ1-4; weak D call: TRBD1 (5 bases). The CDR3 covers 16 residues. V was trimmed by 3 bases and J by 0 bases, leaving 11 bases between them. CDR1 MNHNY and CDR2 SVGAGI come from the germline V gene (reference sequence). DNA for the CDR3: TGTGCCAGCAGTTATTCCCCGACAGCAACTAATGAAAAACTGTTTTTT. It yields the protein CASSYSPTATNEKLFF.

This chain connects TRBV2 to TRBJ2-7; D is unclear. Germline V gene lookup returns CDR1 SNHLY and CDR2 FYNNEI. The length of the CDR3 is 12 residues. V was clipped by 2 bases and J by 3 bases, with 5 bases between them. CDR3 sequence: CASSEWLYEQYF. Here the CDR3 DNA reads TGTGCCAGCAGTGAATGGCTCTACGAGCAGTACTTC.

This clone was observed a handful of times. The chain carries TRBV2 and TRBJ2-5; possibly TRBD1 for D (6 bases). Looked up from germline, CDR1 is SNHLY and CDR2 is FYNNEI. The CDR3 spans 13 residues. With 6 bases removed from V and 5 bases from J, the gap between germline ends came to 13 bases. The CDR3 loop is CASRDEGGETQYF. The CDR3 bases are TGTGCCAGCAGAGATGAAGGGGGTGAGACCCAGTACTTC.

The V gene is TRBV29-1, the J gene TRBJ2-3; D perhaps matches TRBD1 (6 bases). Germline assignment: CDR1 SQVTM and CDR2 ANQGSEA. There are 14 residues in the CDR3. Trimming removed 0 bases at V and 3 bases at J, with 10 bases between. CDR3: CSVEDPRGTDTQYF. CDR3 bases: TGCAGCGTTGAAGACCCCAGGGGTACAGATACGCAGTATTTT.

The chain carries TRBV25-1 and TRBJ2-7; D not resolved. V was trimmed by 8 bases and J by 4 bases, leaving 6 bases between them. The CDR3 spans 10 residues. Germline-derived CDR1 and CDR2 are MGHDK and SYGVNS. CDR3 protein: CASSGYEQYF. DNA for the CDR3: TGTGCCAGCTCTGGATACGAGCAGTACTTC.

This chain joins TRBV7-7 and TRBJ2-7; no reliable D call. CDR1 is SSHAT and CDR2 is FNYEAQ in the germline V gene (reference sequence). Trimming left V 5 bases short and J 5 bases short, with 16 bases between. CDR3 length: 14 amino acids. The CDR3 sequence: CASSPRPIFDEQYF. Written as DNA, the CDR3 is TGTGCCAGCAGCCCGCGGCCCATTTTCGACGAGCAGTACTTC.

The chain uses TRBV29-1 and TRBJ1-1, with 9 bases identical to TRBD1. Germline V gives CDR1 SQVTM, CDR2 ANQGSEA. Germline trimming cut 6 bases from V and 4 bases from J; bases unmatched to any gene: 12. The CDR3 consists of 15 residues. The CDR3 reads CSVPGQGIVGTEAFF. The DNA for the CDR3 is TGCAGCGTGCCGGGACAGGGAATAGTGGGCACTGAAGCTTTCTTT.

This chain connects TRBV7-6 to TRBJ1-4; 8 bases align to TRBD1. Germline values: CDR1 SGHVS, CDR2 FNYEAQ. There are 15 residues in the CDR3. Losses at the gene ends were 5 bases for V and 5 bases for J; bases not matched to a gene: 7. CDR3 in DNA: TGTGCCAGCAGCCCCCAGGCAGGGGGCAATGAAAAACTGTTTTTT. It codes for CASSPQAGGNEKLFF.

The chain uses TRBV10-1 and TRBJ2-7; the D gene is possibly TRBD1 (6 bases). The V end lost 0 bases, the J end lost 13 bases, and 16 bases lay between the germline ends. The CDR3 extends over 13 amino acids. Germline V gene data show CDR1 as WNHNN and CDR2 as SYGVQD (reference sequence). Here the CDR3 reads CASSESGAAGLYF. In DNA, the CDR3 is TGCGCCAGCAGTGAGTCGGGGGCGGCAGGCCTTTACTTC.